Here is one T cell receptor beta chain with its context. What it recognizes is unknown. Possible read error: a much larger clone is one base away. This CDR3 fails to terminate in the conserved phenylalanine or tryptophan, so it likely reflects a read error. The data are from a study of blood T cells in healthy people across ages. Study-wide points: PBMCs went unsorted, and a conclusive naive versus antigen-experienced comparison was therefore prevented.

Germline CDR1 and CDR2: SGHDN and FVKESK. The V and J ends lost 1 base and 9 bases respectively, with 10 bases between them. The CDR3 covers 13 residues. Next came a second PCR, run for about 7 to 11 cycles, which used a sample-barcoded 5' primer along with a J-beta primer mix. TCRdb re-analysed the 5' RACE reads in MiXCR, keeping a single row per CDR3 protein. The table has 1.5 million to 2 million distinct CDR3 sequences, roughly 32% seen once. This chain joins TRBV14 and TRBJ2-1, with D possibly matching TRBD2 (6 bases). The source of this sequence is a young woman in good health. Material for sequencing was blood. The CDR3 loop is CASSQVLGGEQFL. CDR3 DNA sequence: TGTGCCAGCAGCCAAGTCCTGGGGGGTGAGCAGTTCTTA.